Each of the 27 T cell receptor beta chains below was sequenced from the same sample in a study of cytomegalovirus exposure and HLA in healthy donors. The study ran its PCR with 60 Vbeta and 13 Jbeta primers. Here immunoSEQ multiplex PCR was the method, and the copy in TCRdb shows in-frame clones only, minus some. Here the sample spans approximately 100,000 clones, roughly 76% being singletons. Material for sequencing was PBMCs. These receptors originate from a female donor in good health and CMV-seronegative.

The gene calls are TRBV6-1 and TRBJ2-3, with TRBD1 as a possible D gene (6 bases). CDR1 MNHNS and CDR2 SASEGT come from the germline V gene. The CDR3 runs 17 residues. Trimming removed 4 bases from V and 2 bases from J, with 19 bases in between. CDR3 loop: CASSGGRDTQFTDTQYF. The CDR3 DNA reads TGTGCCAGCAGTGGAGGACGGGACACACAATTCACAGATACGCAGTATTTT.

There are a few counts of this clone. The chain joins TRBV6-6 to TRBJ1-4; a possible D gene is TRBD1 (6 bases). Germline V lookup: CDR1 MNHNY, CDR2 SVGAGI (reference sequence). V was clipped by 6 bases and J by 3 bases, with 14 bases between them. This CDR3 is 15 amino acids long. The DNA of the CDR3 is TGTGCCAGCAGGTCCTACAGGGTCCCTAATGAAAAACTGTTTTTT. It yields the protein CASRSYRVPNEKLFF.

The chain has TRBV2 and TRBJ1-6; 8 nucleotides align to TRBD1. Germline V gene lookup returns CDR1 SNHLY and CDR2 FYNNEI. J lost 10 bases, V lost 6 bases, and 8 bases had no gene match. The CDR3 length is 14 residues. The CDR3 DNA reads as TGTGCCAGCAGGACAGGGGCCGGGGGATCACCCCTCCACTTT. Its translation is CASRTGAGGSPLHF.

The CDR3 loop is CASSPSPSQGTEQYF. DNA of the CDR3: TGTGCCAGCTCACCGAGTCCCTCACAGGGTACCGAGCAGTACTTC. The chain is built from TRBV18 and TRBJ2-7, with TRBD1 as a possible D gene (6 bases). Germline V CDR1 and CDR2: KGHSH, LQKENI. The V gene lost 3 bases and the J gene lost 6 bases, with 18 bases spanning the gap. The CDR3 has 15 amino acids.

The chain combines TRBV2 with TRBJ1-2; TRBD1 agrees at 7 bases. The CDR3 sequence is 14 residues long. Germline CDR1 is SNHLY and CDR2 is FYNNEI. Losses at the gene ends were 5 bases for V and 1 base for J; bases not matched to a gene: 4. DNA for the CDR3: TGTGCCAGCAGTAGAAACAGGGGTAACTATGGCTACACCTTC. It specifies CASSRNRGNYGYTF.

The V call is TRBV19, the J call TRBJ2-5; 9 nucleotides match TRBD2. Germline values: CDR1 LNHDA, CDR2 SQIVND (reference sequence). The CDR3 extends over 13 amino acids. The V segment lost 10 bases and the J segment 5 bases; nucleotides outside the gene matches: 8. CDR3 protein: CATSRGLAETQYF. The DNA for the CDR3 is TGTGCCACCTCTCGAGGACTAGCGGAGACCCAGTACTTC.

This chain connects TRBV14 to TRBJ2-2; 10 nucleotides align to TRBD1. The CDR3 is 16 amino acids. The germline gives CDR1 SGHDN, CDR2 FVKESK. V lost 4 bases, J lost 6 bases, and 8 bases stayed unmatched. CDR3 DNA: TGTGCCAGCAGCCCAGACAGGGGGCGCCTTCCCGGGGAGCTGTTTTTT. It specifies CASSPDRGRLPGELFF.

The rearrangement uses TRBV6-5 and TRBJ2-7; 9 nucleotides agree with TRBD1. Germline CDR1 and CDR2: MNHEY and SVGAGI. The CDR3 consists of 15 residues. Germline trimming cut 5 bases from V and 2 bases from J; bases unmatched to any gene: 7. The CDR3 DNA is TGTGCCAGCAGTCCCACAGGGGGCGCGACCTACGAGCAGTACTTC. Residues: CASSPTGGATYEQYF.

This sequence joins TRBV25-1 and TRBJ1-6; D call uncertain. V gave up 1 base and J gave up 10 bases, with 11 bases separating them. The germline V gene encodes CDR1 MGHDK and CDR2 SYGVNS. This CDR3 is built from 14 residues. CDR3 nucleotide sequence: TGTGCCAGCAGTGAATTGGTCGCGGTATCACCCCTCCACTTT. Translated: CASSELVAVSPLHF. Full variable domain (outside the CDR3, taken from reference TRBV25-1 and TRBJ1-6): EADIYQTPRYLVIGTGKKITLECSQTMGHDKMYWYQQDPGMELHLIHYSYGVNSTEKGDLSSESTVSRIRTEHFPLTLESARPSHTSQYLCASSELVAVSPLHFGNGTRLTVT.

V gene TRBV29-1 combines with J gene TRBJ1-1; D is undetermined. Germline V lookup: CDR1 SQVTM, CDR2 ANQGSEA. The CDR3 runs 12 residues. Trimming took 1 base from V and 5 from J, leaving 8 bases between them. The CDR3 sequence: CSVEVRSTEAFF. CDR3 DNA sequence: TGCAGCGTTGAAGTCCGGTCTACTGAAGCTTTCTTT.

The chain uses TRBV5-4 and TRBJ1-3; D remains ambiguous. Germline lookup yields CDR1 SGHNT and CDR2 YYREEE (reference sequence). The CDR3 contains 14 residues. Trimming left V 3 bases short and J 0 bases short, with 7 bases between. CDR3 nucleotide sequence: TGTGCCAGCAGCTCGCGGGGCTCTGGAAACACCATATATTTT. Translation: CASSSRGSGNTIYF.

This clone was detected a few times. V is TRBV7-9 and J is TRBJ1-4, with a possible D match to TRBD1 (5 bases). This CDR3 spans 17 amino acids. Germline values: CDR1 SEHNR, CDR2 FQNEAQ (reference sequence). V lost 5 bases to trimming and J lost 7 bases, with 23 bases between them. The CDR3 is CASSPGPRGRDGEKLFF. The CDR3 bases are TGTGCCAGCAGCCCAGGGCCCCGGGGGAGAGACGGTGAAAAACTGTTTTTT. The full variable domain, with the rest looked up from reference TRBV7-9 and TRBJ1-4, is DTGVSQNPRHKITKRGQNVTFRCDPISEHNRLYWYRQTLGQGPEFLTYFQNEAQLEKSRLLSDRFSAERPKGSFSTLEIQRTEQGDSAMYLCASSPGPRGRDGEKLFFGSGTQLSVL.

The rearrangement links TRBV5-4 to TRBJ2-7, with D perhaps TRBD1 (6 bases). V gave up 5 bases and J gave up 0 bases, with 15 bases separating them. Germline CDR1 and CDR2: SGHNT and YYREEE (reference sequence). CDR3 length: 15 amino acids. The CDR3, as DNA: TGTGCCAGCAGACAGGACAGCACGATCTCCTACGAGCAGTACTTC. Protein product: CASRQDSTISYEQYF.

The V and J genes are TRBV25-1 and TRBJ1-1; 7 nucleotides match TRBD1. Trimming cost V 5 bases and J 3 bases; bases outside gene matches: 6. Germline-derived CDR1 and CDR2 are MGHDK and SYGVNS. The CDR3 contains 14 residues. CDR3 loop: CASSLGTVYTEAFF. The CDR3 nucleotides are TGTGCCAGCAGTCTCGGGACAGTCTACACTGAAGCTTTCTTT. Complete variable domain (other parts from reference TRBV25-1 and TRBJ1-1): EADIYQTPRYLVIGTGKKITLECSQTMGHDKMYWYQQDPGMELHLIHYSYGVNSTEKGDLSSESTVSRIRTEHFPLTLESARPSHTSQYLCASSLGTVYTEAFFGQGTRLTVV.

There are a few counts of this clone. V is TRBV11-2 and J is TRBJ1-2, with D perhaps TRBD1 (5 bases). V was clipped by 5 bases and J by 2 bases, with 21 bases between them. CDR3 size: 17 residues. Per the germline V gene, CDR1 is SGHAT and CDR2 is FQNNGV. In DNA, the CDR3 is TGTGCCAGCAGCCCTCTTTCCATAAGGACATTGAACTATGGCTACACCTTC. Protein product: CASSPLSIRTLNYGYTF.

The chain uses TRBV27 and TRBJ1-1, with 11 bases that match TRBD1. Germline loops: CDR1 MNHEY, CDR2 SMNVEV (reference sequence). The junction had 3 bases not matched to a gene; V was cut back by 5 bases and J by 1 base. The CDR3 loop spans 15 amino acids. The CDR3, as DNA: TGTGCCAGCAGTACGGACAGGGGGCAGAACACTGAAGCTTTCTTT. Protein sequence: CASSTDRGQNTEAFF.

This chain joins TRBV7-9 and TRBJ2-1; D is undetermined. Trimming took 0 bases from V and 2 from J, leaving 5 bases between them. Germline CDR1 and CDR2: SEHNR and FQNEAQ (reference sequence). The CDR3 sequence is 14 residues long. The CDR3 sequence: CASSLAVAYNEQFF. The CDR3 region has the DNA TGTGCCAGCAGCTTAGCGGTAGCCTACAATGAGCAGTTCTTC.

The gene calls are TRBV6-5 and TRBJ1-1; 8 bases match TRBD1. This CDR3 has 13 amino acids. Germline V gene data show CDR1 as MNHEY and CDR2 as SVGAGI. Unmatched junction bases numbered 5, after V lost 10 bases and J lost 1 base. CDR3 nucleotide sequence: TGTGCCATCAAACAGGGGGAGAACACTGAAGCTTTCTTT. It translates to CAIKQGENTEAFF.

J is TRBJ1-5 and V is TRBV18, with TRBD1 as a possible D gene (6 bases). The CDR3 runs to 16 residues. The V and J ends lost 6 bases and 0 bases respectively, with 15 bases between them. Germline V lookup: CDR1 KGHSH, CDR2 LQKENI. CDR3 nucleotide sequence: TGTGCCAGCTCGCGGTTGGGGGCCGCTAGCAATCAGCCCCAGCATTTT. Translation: CASSRLGAASNQPQHF.

This clone turned up a few times. The chain has TRBV7-2 and TRBJ1-2, with D uncertain. This CDR3 spans 14 amino acids. V lost 5 bases and J 0 bases, leaving 10 bases between the germline ends. Germline V CDR1 and CDR2: SGHTA, FQGNSA. Here the CDR3 DNA reads TGTGCCAGCAGCCCTGAGGGAGCTAACTATGGCTACACCTTC. Residues: CASSPEGANYGYTF.

The chain is built from TRBV6-5 and TRBJ2-7; 8 positions match TRBD2. CDR1 and CDR2 from the germline V gene are MNHEY and SVGAGI. The CDR3 consists of 16 residues. After removal of 2 bases from V and 1 base from J, the junction contained 7 bases not matched to a gene. This CDR3 is CASSYDIAGRSYEQYF. The CDR3 DNA reads TGTGCCAGCAGTTACGATATAGCGGGGAGGTCCTACGAGCAGTACTTC.

To note about this clone: The germline gene is not matched at one end of the junction; a read error may be the cause. This sequence joins TRBV9 and TRBJ2-2; D gene unclear. The CDR3 runs 14 residues. Germline CDR1 is SGDLS and CDR2 is YYNGEE. Written as DNA, the CDR3 is TGTGTCAGCAGCGTAGACAAGAACACCGGGGAGCTGTTTTTT. It translates to CVSSVDKNTGELFF.

The chain recombines TRBV27 with TRBJ1-2; 10 nucleotides line up with TRBD1. Germline V gene data show CDR1 as MNHEY and CDR2 as SMNVEV (reference sequence). Trimming at V came to 8 bases and at J to 8 bases, leaving 5 bases not matched to a gene. The CDR3 spans 12 residues. As DNA, the CDR3 is TGTGCCAGCTTGGGACAGGGGTCAGGCTACACCTTC. Translated, it gives CASLGQGSGYTF.

This clone was detected only once. V usage is TRBV7-2 and J usage is TRBJ2-5; D unclear. The length of the CDR3 is 11 residues. Germline CDR1 reads SGHTA; CDR2 reads FQGNSA. Trimming cost V 4 bases and J 5 bases, with 5 bases left between them. CDR3 region: CASSSRETQYF. In DNA, the CDR3 is TGTGCCAGCAGCTCGCGGGAGACCCAGTACTTC.

The chain combines TRBV15 with TRBJ1-2; tentative D call: TRBD1 (6 bases). The CDR3 has 13 amino acids. The V end lost 2 bases, the J end lost 6 bases, and 10 bases lay between the germline ends. Germline loops: CDR1 LNHNV, CDR2 YYDKDF (reference sequence). DNA of the CDR3: TGTGCCACCAGCAGATGGGCAGGGGATGGCTACACCTTC. Translated, it gives CATSRWAGDGYTF.

This clone was seen a handful of times. This chain joins TRBV28 and TRBJ2-1, with 10 bases matching TRBD2. Germline CDR1 MDHEN, CDR2 SYDVKM. The CDR3 has 13 amino acids. Losses at the gene ends were 8 bases for V and 10 bases for J; bases not matched to a gene: 8. DNA for the CDR3: TGTGCCAGCGGGTCTAGCGGGAGTTGGGAGCAGTTCTTC. It specifies CASGSSGSWEQFF.

This clone was seen a few times. V gene TRBV6-1 combines with J gene TRBJ2-1; 8 bases are a match to TRBD2. Germline V lookup: CDR1 MNHNS, CDR2 SASEGT. This CDR3 is built from 18 residues. The junction had 15 bases not matched to a gene; V was cut back by 0 bases and J by 8 bases. CDR3 DNA sequence: TGTGCCAGCAGTGAAGCGCTTTCAGGGTCCGGGAGGGGCTATGAGCAGTTCTTC. Translation gives CASSEALSGSGRGYEQFF.